The rows below give T cell receptor beta chains drawn from one sample of a study of blood T cell repertoires in COVID-19. The data were produced by immunoSEQ multiplex PCR, yet TCRdb's version contains in-frame clones alone and is incomplete. The data show a few hundred thousand clones, just under 90% seen once. Specimen: peripheral blood. Receptors originate from a man aged 55 to 70 who had recovered from COVID-19. Each CDR3 is given with its conserved first and last residue. The D gene is left open where the match is weak. Rows may omit the clone size; those that give it use once, few, many or a size class.

size,J,D,V,DNA,CDR3
NA,TRBJ1-3,NA,TRBV6-6,TGTGCCAGCAGCGCGAACCTGAACACCATATATTTT,CASSANLNTIYF
NA,TRBJ2-1,TRBD2,TRBV10-1,TGCGCCAGCAGTGACACTAGCGGGGAATACAATGAGCAGTTCTTC,CASSDTSGEYNEQFF
few,TRBJ2-7,TRBD2,TRBV19,TGTGCCAGTAACACTACGGGACTAGCGGGGGGCCACTCCTACGAGCAGTACTTC,CASNTTGLAGGHSYEQYF
NA,TRBJ2-3,NA,TRBV15,TGTGCCACCAGCAGCTTCAGGGTGGGGACAGATACGCAGTATTTT,CATSSFRVGTDTQYF
NA,TRBJ1-1,NA,TRBV6-2/TRBV6-3,TGTGCCAGCAGTTTGTGGGGCGTGGACACTGAAGCTTTCTTT,CASSLWGVDTEAFF
once,TRBJ1-2,TRBD1,TRBV3-1/TRBV3-2,TGTGCCAGCGCGGAGGGGGCGAACTATGGCTACACCTTC,CASAEGANYGYTF
once,TRBJ1-6,TRBD1,TRBV6-5,TGTGCCAGCACAGGGGGAGAGACCTATAATTCACCCCTCCACTTT,CASTGGETYNSPLHF
NA,TRBJ1-2,NA,TRBV9,TGTGCCAGCAGCGTAGCTCTTAGGAGCTATGGCTACACCTTC,CASSVALRSYGYTF
NA,TRBJ1-1,NA,TRBV28,TGTGCCAGCACCCGGGGGGGGCTGAACACTGAAGCTTTCTTT,CASTRGGLNTEAFF
few,TRBJ2-2,TRBD2,TRBV3-1/TRBV3-2,TGTGCCAGCAGCCGCGGTCTAGCGGGTCGGACCGGGGAGCTGTTTTTT,CASSRGLAGRTGELFF
NA,TRBJ2-1,NA,TRBV4-2,TGTGCCAGCAGCCCCTTTCGCGGGGACAATGAGCAGTTCTTC,CASSPFRGDNEQFF
NA,TRBJ1-4,NA,TRBV9,TGTGCCAGCAGCGTAGGGGGGCGCGGAACTAATGAAAAACTGTTTTTT,CASSVGGRGTNEKLFF
NA,TRBJ1-2,TRBD1,TRBV5-5,TGTGCCAGCAGCTCCCGGGGACAGGCGAACTATGGCTACACCTTC,CASSSRGQANYGYTF
NA,TRBJ1-6,TRBD1,TRBV7-7,TGTGCCAGCAGCTTGAGTACAGGGGGCAAATATAATTCACCCCTCCACTTT,CASSLSTGGKYNSPLHF
NA,TRBJ1-2,NA,TRBV6-5,TGTGCCAGCAGTCGCCCGGGACTCGGGGACTACACCTTC,CASSRPGLGDYTF
NA,TRBJ2-1,TRBD2,TRBV6-5,TGTGCCAGCACTTTTAGCGGGGGGTCCTACAATGAGCAGTTCTTC,CASTFSGGSYNEQFF
once,TRBJ2-7,NA,TRBV27,TGTGCCAGCGGGAGTCCTAGACACTACGAGCAGTACTTC,CASGSPRHYEQYF
NA,TRBJ1-3,NA,TRBV3-1/TRBV3-2,TGTGCCAGCAGCCAAGGGGCCGTTCTCTCTGGAAACACCATATATTTT,CASSQGAVLSGNTIYF
NA,TRBJ2-5,NA,TRBV28,TGTGCCAGCACCCCGGGAAGGATAGAGACCCAGTACTTC,CASTPGRIETQYF
NA,TRBJ2-1,NA,TRBV11-3,TGTGCCAGCAGTGCAGGGGTTTACAATGAGCAGTTCTTC,CASSAGVYNEQFF
NA,TRBJ1-5,NA,TRBV6-5,TGTGCCAGCGCCAAGGAGAGGAGTCAGCCCCAGCATTTT,CASAKERSQPQHF
NA,TRBJ2-7,TRBD2,TRBV11-3,TGTGCCAGCAGCTCGCGACTAGCGGGAGGGAGCGAGCAGTACTTC,CASSSRLAGGSEQYF
NA,TRBJ1-2,NA,TRBV5-4,TGTGCCAGCAGCTTGCAACAGGCCCACTTTGGGGGCTACACCTTC,CASSLQQAHFGGYTF
once,TRBJ1-1,NA,TRBV5-6,TGTGCCAGCAGCTTGGATAACAGCTTGAACACTGAAGCTTTCTTT,CASSLDNSLNTEAFF
NA,TRBJ2-3,NA,TRBV19,TGTGCCAGTAGTGGGGAGGTGAATTTCGCAGATACGCAGTATTTT,CASSGEVNFADTQYF
once,TRBJ2-2,NA,TRBV6-5,TGTGCCAGCAGCCCCATTTGGGCCGGCGGGGAGCTGTTTTTT,CASSPIWAGGELFF
NA,TRBJ1-5,TRBD1,TRBV30,TGTGCCTGGAGTCGGGACAGCAATAGCAATCAGCCCCAGCATTTT,CAWSRDSNSNQPQHF
NA,TRBJ2-3,TRBD2,TRBV9,TGTGCCAGCACCCCAGCGGGGAGCACAGATACGCAGTATTTT,CASTPAGSTDTQYF
NA,TRBJ2-3,NA,TRBV29-1,TGCAGTCAGGGGCCCACAGATACGCAGTATTTT,CSQGPTDTQYF
NA,TRBJ2-7,NA,TRBV7-2,TGTGCCAGCAGCTTAGTAGGACAGTACTACGAGCAGTACTTC,CASSLVGQYYEQYF
NA,TRBJ1-5,TRBD1,TRBV3-1/TRBV3-2,TGTGCCAGCAGCCGAGGACAGGTGAATCAGCCCCAGCATTTT,CASSRGQVNQPQHF
NA,TRBJ2-3,TRBD1,TRBV5-4,TGTGCCAGCAGCCTACCCTGGGACAGGGGGGAGACAGATACGCAGTATTTT,CASSLPWDRGETDTQYF
few,TRBJ2-6,NA,TRBV29-1,TGCAGCGTTGAAGATCATGGGCGCAGGGTTGCTGGGGCCAACGTCCTGACTTTC,CSVEDHGRRVAGANVLTF
NA,TRBJ2-7,NA,TRBV9,TGTGCCAGCAGCGTAGAGGGCAGGGGTGTTTATGACGAGCAGTACTTC,CASSVEGRGVYDEQYF
NA,TRBJ1-5,NA,TRBV7-2,TGTGCCAGCAGCTCTGGAGGGGCCGGTCATAGCAATCAGCCCCAGCATTTT,CASSSGGAGHSNQPQHF
once,TRBJ2-7,NA,TRBV5-4,TGTGCCAGCAGCTTGGACACAGTTGGGGAGCAGTACTTC,CASSLDTVGEQYF
NA,TRBJ2-7,NA,TRBV2,TGTGCCAGCAGTGAGGAGGCACGGGACTCCTACGAGCAGTACTTC,CASSEEARDSYEQYF